These 15 T cell receptor beta chains were all obtained from the same sample, sequenced in a study of shared T cell receptors in the human thymus. Here immunoSEQ multiplex PCR was the method, and the copy in TCRdb shows in-frame clones only, minus some. Of hundreds of thousands of clones in the sample, approximately 83% are singletons; the top ten hold roughly 0.01%. These data were likewise used in another study, on human thymus T cells.

The specimen was thymocytes. These receptors all stem from a girl under three years old with a congenital heart defect.

The chain uses TRBV4-1 and TRBJ2-5; TRBD1 is a possible D gene (6 bases). Germline values: CDR1 MGHRA, CDR2 YSYEKL. This CDR3 comprises 14 residues. Deletions cut 3 bases from V and 2 bases from J, with 10 bases between. CDR3 nucleotide sequence: TGCGCCAGCAGCCAGACGACAGGTCAAGAGACCCAGTACTTC. Translation gives CASSQTTGQETQYF.

CDR3 sequence reads: CASSRTGVRGYTF. The DNA of the CDR3 is TGTGCCAGCAGCCGAACAGGGGTGAGGGGCTACACCTTC. The chain carries TRBV7-2 and TRBJ1-2, with 7 positions matching TRBD1. The V gene end was trimmed by 5 bases and the J gene end by 8 bases; junction bases not matched to a gene: 8. Germline assignment: CDR1 SGHTA and CDR2 FQGNSA. This CDR3 has 13 amino acids.

This sequence joins TRBV4-1 and TRBJ2-2; TRBD1 aligns across 9 bases. V was clipped by 6 bases and J by 4 bases; unmatched bases: 15. Germline V CDR1 and CDR2: MGHRA, YSYEKL. The CDR3 consists of 18 residues. The CDR3 loop reads CASRGGDRVIGGTGELFF. Here the CDR3 DNA reads TGCGCCAGCAGAGGAGGGGACAGGGTTATTGGTGGCACCGGGGAGCTGTTTTTT.

The V and J genes are TRBV7-2 and TRBJ1-2; 7 nucleotides agree with TRBD1. Germline lookup yields CDR1 SGHTA and CDR2 FQGNSA. This CDR3 spans 16 amino acids. The J segment lost 1 base and the V segment lost 4 bases, leaving 9 bases of the junction unmatched. For the CDR3, the DNA is TGTGCCAGCAGCTCGCGCACAGGGGTATATAACTATGGCTACACCTTC. Protein: CASSSRTGVYNYGYTF.

The CDR3 is CASSKTGQETQYF. CDR3 DNA sequence: TGTGCCAGCAGCAAGACAGGCCAAGAGACCCAGTACTTC. The gene calls are TRBV27 and TRBJ2-5; maybe TRBD1 (6 bases). V shed 6 bases and J shed 1 base, with 9 bases lying between them. CDR3 length: 13 residues. Looked up from germline, CDR1 is MNHEY and CDR2 is SMNVEV (reference sequence).

V is TRBV19 and J is TRBJ1-1; D is ambiguous. V was clipped by 4 bases and J by 1 base, with 10 bases between them. There are 14 residues in the CDR3. Per the germline V gene, CDR1 is LNHDA and CDR2 is SQIVND (reference sequence). The chain's CDR3 is CASSNSSRNTEAFF. The CDR3 region has the DNA TGTGCCAGTAGTAACAGCTCCAGGAACACTGAAGCTTTCTTT.

This clone appeared once. This chain uses TRBV9 with TRBJ2-7, with unresolved D. The V end was cut by 0 bases, the J end by 7 bases, with 14 bases between. This CDR3 comprises 14 residues. The germline CDR1 and CDR2 sequences are SGDLS and YYNGEE. CDR3 in DNA: TGTGCCAGCAGCGTAGCTGATGGCCTCTGGGAGCAGTACTTC. Amino acids: CASSVADGLWEQYF.

The CDR3 protein is CASSHRLGRPYGYTF. In DNA, the CDR3 is TGCGCCAGCAGCCACCGGCTTGGGCGACCTTATGGCTACACCTTC. The chain joins TRBV4-3 to TRBJ1-2, with D hard to call. Germline V CDR1 and CDR2: LGHNA, YSLEER. V lost 3 bases and J 5 bases, leaving 16 bases between the germline ends. The CDR3 is 15 amino acids.

The gene calls are TRBV5-1 and TRBJ1-1, with 7 nucleotides matching TRBD1. The J segment lost 4 bases and the V segment lost 2 bases, leaving 5 bases of the junction unmatched. Germline CDR1 and CDR2: SGHRS and YFSETQ. This CDR3 has 14 amino acids. CDR3 sequence: CASSFGGGGTEAFF. The DNA of the CDR3 is TGCGCCAGCAGCTTTGGAGGGGGCGGCACTGAAGCTTTCTTT.

This rearrangement joins TRBV7-6 to TRBJ1-1; D possibly corresponds to TRBD1 (6 bases). Trimming took off 3 bases at V and 2 bases at J, with 22 bases between the two ends. This CDR3 contains 18 residues. CDR1 and CDR2 from the germline V gene are SGHVS and FNYEAQ. Here the CDR3 DNA reads TGTGCCAGCAGCTTGGACCGGGGGGTCCTAGGGGGTAACACTGAAGCTTTCTTT. Translated: CASSLDRGVLGGNTEAFF.

The chain employs TRBV6-1 and TRBJ1-3; D not resolved. The germline V gene encodes CDR1 MNHNS and CDR2 SASEGT. V was shortened by 1 base and J by 4 bases, with 8 bases between the two germline ends. This CDR3 region has 14 residues. The DNA for the CDR3 is TGTGCCAGCAGTGAAGTGGCGGGGGGAAACACCATATATTTT. The encoded protein is CASSEVAGGNTIYF.

J is TRBJ1-1 and V is TRBV5-6, with D possibly being TRBD1 (6 bases). V lost 4 bases, J lost 0 bases, and 19 bases lay in between. CDR3 length equals 17 residues. Germline CDR1 reads SGHDT; CDR2 reads YYEEEE. CDR3 in DNA: TGTGCCAGCAGCCGGGGGAGGGGGGTCTACATGAACACTGAAGCTTTCTTT. Residues: CASSRGRGVYMNTEAFF.

CDR3 protein: CASSPQGFHQPQHF. CDR3 DNA: TGCGCCAGCAGCCCCCAGGGATTCCATCAGCCCCAGCATTTT. V and J are TRBV5-1 and TRBJ1-5; TRBD1 is a possible D gene (5 bases). In germline, CDR1 is SGHRS, CDR2 YFSETQ. CDR3 length equals 14 residues. V was pared by 4 bases and J by 5 bases, with 13 bases between. The full variable domain, rest sourced from reference TRBV5-1 and TRBJ1-5, is KAGVTQTPRYLIKTRGQQVTLSCSPISGHRSVSWYQQTPGQGLQFLFEYFSETQRNKGNFPGRFSGRQFSNSRSEMNVSTLELGDSALYLCASSPQGFHQPQHFGDGTRLSIL.

The chain carries TRBV9 and TRBJ1-5; no definite D call. Per the germline V gene, CDR1 is SGDLS and CDR2 is YYNGEE. Between the trimmed V and J ends, which lost 0 bases and 5 bases, there was a span of 6 bases. The CDR3 contains 13 residues. This CDR3 reads CASSVDDYQPQHF. Written as DNA, the CDR3 is TGTGCCAGCAGCGTAGACGACTATCAGCCCCAGCATTTT.

The rearrangement joins TRBV28 to TRBJ2-1, with 8 bases identical to TRBD2. Germline values: CDR1 MDHEN, CDR2 SYDVKM. Trimming took 2 bases from V and 7 from J; bases not matched to a gene: 7. The CDR3 consists of 15 residues. CDR3 region: CASSLGLAGENEQFF. In nucleotides, the CDR3 is TGTGCCAGCAGTTTAGGGCTAGCGGGCGAGAATGAGCAGTTCTTC.